What follows describes a single T cell receptor (beta chain). No antigen is known for it. This same CDR3 is encoded by further DNA sequences in the sample. The sample comes from a study of T cells in women clearing cervical HPV infection. Whole-study findings and limits: Unknown T-cell numbers per sample may underlie the richness differences.

Only in-frame clones appear in the TCRdb table, and some are missing; sequencing was by immunoSEQ multiplex PCR. This table holds under 30,000 clones. This TCR was recovered from a woman between 18 and 70 years old with a cervical HPV16 infection that either progressed to CIN3+ or cleared (not recorded which). What was sequenced was blood buffy coat.

CDR3 sequence reads: CASSLGPGFNQPQHF. The CDR3 bases that were read are TGTGCCAGCAGCTTAGGACCAGGGTTCAATCAGCCC. The chain has TRBV7-9 and TRBJ1-5; possible D gene TRBD1, 5 bases. The sequence runs out 3 residues before the end of the CDR3; the remainder is reconstructed from the germline J gene. The V end was cut by 1 base, the J end by 3 bases, with 10 bases between. Germline loops: CDR1 SEHNR, CDR2 FQNEAQ (reference sequence). The CDR3 covers 15 residues.